The clone carrying this T cell receptor beta chain was detected many times. This sample is part of a study of identical twins. This CDR3 contains 17 residues. With 0 bases clipped from V and 0 bases from J, the junction kept 4 bases outside the gene matches. Per germline, CDR1 LGHNA and CDR2 YSLEER. TCRdb recomputed calls from the 5' RACE reads with MiXCR, one row per CDR3 protein. The sample has some 250,000 distinct CDR3 sequences, roughly 7.1% seen once. A further study also used this sample, focusing on T cells expressing NK-cell markers.

This clonotype was obtained from a woman younger than 30 in good health. The sequenced sample was CD8+ T cells sorted from blood. The J gene is TRBJ2-1, the V gene TRBV4-3, with 8 bases aligning to TRBD2. The CDR3 loop is CASSQDRLAGSYNEQFF. The CDR3 nucleotides read TGCGCCAGCAGCCAAGATCGGCTAGCGGGCTCCTACAATGAGCAGTTCTTC.